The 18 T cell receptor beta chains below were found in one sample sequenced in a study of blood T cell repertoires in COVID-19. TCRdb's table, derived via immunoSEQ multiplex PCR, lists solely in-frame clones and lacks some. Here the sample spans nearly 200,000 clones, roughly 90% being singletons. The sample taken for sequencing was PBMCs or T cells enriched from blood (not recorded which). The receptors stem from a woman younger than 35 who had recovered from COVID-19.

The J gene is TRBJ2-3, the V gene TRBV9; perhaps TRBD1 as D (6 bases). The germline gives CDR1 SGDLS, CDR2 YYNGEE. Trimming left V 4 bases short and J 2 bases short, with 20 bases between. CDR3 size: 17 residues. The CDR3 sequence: CASSPPGGNRVTDTQYF. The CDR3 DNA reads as TGTGCCAGCAGCCCCCCTGGAGGAAACAGGGTCACAGATACGCAGTATTTT.

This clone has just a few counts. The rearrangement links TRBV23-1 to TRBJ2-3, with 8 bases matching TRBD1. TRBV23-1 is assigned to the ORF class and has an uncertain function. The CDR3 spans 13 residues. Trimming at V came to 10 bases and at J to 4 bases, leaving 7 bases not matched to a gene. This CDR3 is CAKADRDADTQYF. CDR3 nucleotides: TGCGCCAAAGCGGACAGGGATGCAGATACGCAGTATTTT.

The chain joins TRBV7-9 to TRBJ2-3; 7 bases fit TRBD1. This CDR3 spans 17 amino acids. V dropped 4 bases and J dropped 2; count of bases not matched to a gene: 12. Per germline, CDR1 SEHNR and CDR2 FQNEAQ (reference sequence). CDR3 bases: TGTGCCAGCAGCTCAGGCAGAGGGGGCCGGAACACAGATACGCAGTATTTT. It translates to CASSSGRGGRNTDTQYF.

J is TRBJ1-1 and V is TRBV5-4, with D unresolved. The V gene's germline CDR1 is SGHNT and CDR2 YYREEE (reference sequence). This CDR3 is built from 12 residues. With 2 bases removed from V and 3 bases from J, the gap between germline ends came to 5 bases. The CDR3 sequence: CASSFRDTEAFF. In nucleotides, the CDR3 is TGTGCCAGCAGCTTCCGGGACACTGAAGCTTTCTTT.

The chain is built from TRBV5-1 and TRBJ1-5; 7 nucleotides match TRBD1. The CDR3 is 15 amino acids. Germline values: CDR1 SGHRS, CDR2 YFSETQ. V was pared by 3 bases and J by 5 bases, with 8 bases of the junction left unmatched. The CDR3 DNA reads TGCGCCAGCAGCTCACAGGGGTTTTCGGATCAGCCCCAGCATTTT. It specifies CASSSQGFSDQPQHF.

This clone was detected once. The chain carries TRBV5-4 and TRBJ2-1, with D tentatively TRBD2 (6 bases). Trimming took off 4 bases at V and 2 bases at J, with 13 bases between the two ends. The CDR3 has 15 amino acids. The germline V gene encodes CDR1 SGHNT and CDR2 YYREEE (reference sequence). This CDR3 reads CASSTGGAPYNEQFF. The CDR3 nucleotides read TGTGCCAGCAGCACGGGCGGGGCCCCCTACAATGAGCAGTTCTTC.

CDR3 bases: TGCAGCGTACAGGGCAACCCTAACTATGGCTACACCTTC. Its translation: CSVQGNPNYGYTF. The rearrangement joins TRBV29-1 to TRBJ1-2; D is perhaps TRBD1 (6 bases). CDR1 is SQVTM and CDR2 is ANQGSEA in the germline V gene. Between the trimmed V and J ends, which lost 6 bases and 0 bases, there was a span of 11 bases. This CDR3 region has 13 residues. Using reference TRBV29-1 and TRBJ1-2 for the parts outside the CDR3, the full variable domain is SAVISQKPSRDICQRGTSLTIQCQVDSQVTMMFWYRQQPGQSLTLIATANQGSEATYESGFVIDKFPISRPNLTFSTLTVSNMSPEDSSIYLCSVQGNPNYGYTFGSGTRLTVV.

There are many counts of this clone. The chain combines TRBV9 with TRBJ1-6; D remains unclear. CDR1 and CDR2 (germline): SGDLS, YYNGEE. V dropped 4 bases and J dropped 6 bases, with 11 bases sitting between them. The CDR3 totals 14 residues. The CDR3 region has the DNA TGTGCCAGCAGCCTCTGGGAGAGTAATTCACCCCTCCACTTT. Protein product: CASSLWESNSPLHF. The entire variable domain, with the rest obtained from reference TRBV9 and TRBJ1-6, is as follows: DSGVTQTPKHLITATGQRVTLRCSPRSGDLSVYWYQQSLDQGLQFLIQYYNGEERAKGNILERFSAQQFPDLHSELNLSSLELGDSALYFCASSLWESNSPLHFGNGTRLTVT.

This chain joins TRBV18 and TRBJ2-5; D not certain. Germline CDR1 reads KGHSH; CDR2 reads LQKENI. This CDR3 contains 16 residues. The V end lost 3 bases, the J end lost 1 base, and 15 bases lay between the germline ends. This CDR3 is CASSPNANRSQETQYF. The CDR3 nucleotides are TGTGCCAGCTCACCCAACGCGAACCGATCCCAAGAGACCCAGTACTTC.

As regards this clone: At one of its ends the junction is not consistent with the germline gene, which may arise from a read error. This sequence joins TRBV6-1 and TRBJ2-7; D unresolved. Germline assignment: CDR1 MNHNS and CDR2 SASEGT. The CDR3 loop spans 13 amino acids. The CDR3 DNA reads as TGTGCCAGCAGAGAAGCCCTGGTATTGGCCAAGTACTTC. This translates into CASREALVLAKYF.

CDR3 protein: CASSIIGGTTNYGYTF. Written as DNA, the CDR3 is TGTGCCAGTAGTATCATTGGGGGCACAACAAACTATGGCTACACCTTC. The V and J genes are TRBV19 and TRBJ1-2; TRBD1 might be the D (6 bases). Germline CDR1 and CDR2: LNHDA and SQIVND (reference sequence). The CDR3 has 16 residues. V lost 3 bases to trimming and J lost 2 bases, with 16 bases between them.

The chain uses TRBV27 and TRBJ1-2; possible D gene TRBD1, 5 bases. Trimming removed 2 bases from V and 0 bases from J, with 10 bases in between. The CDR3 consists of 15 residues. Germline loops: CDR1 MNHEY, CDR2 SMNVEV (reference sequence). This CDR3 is CASSLTPTANYGYTF. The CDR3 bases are TGTGCCAGCAGTTTAACGCCGACAGCTAACTATGGCTACACCTTC.

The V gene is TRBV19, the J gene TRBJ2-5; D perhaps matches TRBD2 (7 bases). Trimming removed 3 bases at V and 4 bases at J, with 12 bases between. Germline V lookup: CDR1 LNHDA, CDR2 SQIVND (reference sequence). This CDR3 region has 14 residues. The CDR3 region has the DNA TGTGCCAGTAGTATTTCGAGGGGGGGAGAGACCCAGTACTTC. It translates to CASSISRGGETQYF.

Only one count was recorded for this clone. The CDR3 coding sequence is TGTGCCAGCAGCACTAACAGGGGACGCCAAAACATTCAGTACTTC. It yields the protein CASSTNRGRQNIQYF. The V call is TRBV11-2, the J call TRBJ2-4; the match to TRBD1 covers 7 bases. The CDR3 is 15 amino acids. Germline-derived CDR1 and CDR2 are SGHAT and FQNNGV. With V trimmed by 5 bases and J by 5 bases, 9 bases remained unmatched.

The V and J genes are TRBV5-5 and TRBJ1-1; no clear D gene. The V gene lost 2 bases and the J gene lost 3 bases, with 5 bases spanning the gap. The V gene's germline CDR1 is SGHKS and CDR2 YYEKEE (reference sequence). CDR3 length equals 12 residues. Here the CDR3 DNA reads TGTGCCAGCAGCTTTCGGTACACTGAAGCTTTCTTT. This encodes CASSFRYTEAFF. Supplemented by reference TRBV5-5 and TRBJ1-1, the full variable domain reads DAGVTQSPTHLIKTRGQQVTLRCSPISGHKSVSWYQQVLGQGPQFIFQYYEKEERGRGNFPDRFSARQFPNYSSELNVNALLLGDSALYLCASSFRYTEAFFGQGTRLTVV.

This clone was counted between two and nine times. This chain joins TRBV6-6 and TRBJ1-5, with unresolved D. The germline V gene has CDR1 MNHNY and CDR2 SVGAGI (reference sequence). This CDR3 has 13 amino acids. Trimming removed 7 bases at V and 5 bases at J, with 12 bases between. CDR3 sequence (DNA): TGTGCCAGCACCAAAAGTTCAGATCAGCCCCAGCATTTT. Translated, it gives CASTKSSDQPQHF.

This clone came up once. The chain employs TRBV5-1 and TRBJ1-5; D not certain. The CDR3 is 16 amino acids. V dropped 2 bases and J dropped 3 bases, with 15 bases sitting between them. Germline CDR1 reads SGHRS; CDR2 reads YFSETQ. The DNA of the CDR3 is TGCGCCAGCAGCTTTGGCGGCCGGGGTGACAATCAGCCCCAGCATTTT. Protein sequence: CASSFGGRGDNQPQHF.

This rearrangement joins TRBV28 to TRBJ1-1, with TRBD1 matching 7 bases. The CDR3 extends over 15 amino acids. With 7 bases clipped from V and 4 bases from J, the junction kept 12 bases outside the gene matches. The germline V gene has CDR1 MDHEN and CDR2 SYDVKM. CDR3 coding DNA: TGTGCCAGCATTCCTCAACCCCCAGGGGGCACTGAAGCTTTCTTT. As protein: CASIPQPPGGTEAFF. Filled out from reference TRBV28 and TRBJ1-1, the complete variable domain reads DVKVTQSSRYLVKRTGEKVFLECVQDMDHENMFWYRQDPGLGLRLIYFSYDVKMKEKGDIPEGYSVSREKKERFSLILESASTNQTSMYLCASIPQPPGGTEAFFGQGTRLTVV.